The source of this T cell receptor (beta chain) is a study of blood T cell repertoires in COVID-19 (TCRdb year 2020). Study-wide context: The collaborator samples originated in the United States, Italy and Spain and spanned the acute and convalescent phases of COVID-19. The prospective study material was composed of cDNA or gDNA derived from T cells, B-cell-depleted T cells, or PBMCs. Subjects who had been exposed to COVID-19, were actively infected with it, or had recovered from it provided the deeply sampled blood TCRbeta repertoires that made up the dataset. A freely available public database, intended as a resource for researchers studying the immune response to SARS-CoV-2, is where the repertoires were released. Samples came from the ongoing ImmuneRACE study (first 160 participants) plus 1,254 subjects from 6 global collaborators. Sample metadata almost always included a de-identified subject ID, COVID-19 status, age in years and sex. HLA class I and class II types, where available, came from metadata supplied by the sample provider rather than from assay-based typing.

Participants in the prospective study were enrolled through a virtual design, were aged about 18 to 100 years, and lived in 24 United States geographic areas. Cohort assignment in the prospective study relied on participant-reported clinical history from a screening survey and a study questionnaire. In the prospective study, whole blood, serum and a nasopharyngeal or oropharyngeal swab were collected from each participant by mobile phlebotomists. Prospective study participants could optionally give additional blood draws and questionnaires over an approximately two-month period. Before DNA extraction, blood samples from the prospective study were shipped at room temperature or frozen. Via the germline V gene (reference sequence), CDR1 is MNHEY and CDR2 SMNVEV. V drops 1 base and J drops 1 base, leaving 14 bases in between. The CDR3 holds 17 amino acids from the cysteine to the phenylalanine. Left in the record is the CDR3 DNA by itself, 51 bases read in frame from the first base.

The immunoSEQ Assay, a bias-controlled multiplex PCR, was used to amplify TCRbeta CDR3 regions from genomic DNA. The authors' analysis ran thus. Within the assay, amplification of reference gene primers was used to estimate how many nucleated cells each sample contained. Sequence reads were collapsed and filtered to measure the absolute abundance of every unique TCRbeta CDR3 rearrangement. Productive Simpson clonality was computed per sample as the square root of Simpson's diversity index over productive rearrangements. The clones in this table, taken by TCRdb from immuneACCESS, are in-frame only. Not every clone is retained; where verified, under half of the shortfall comes from an unresolved V gene, and the cause of the rest is unknown. V and J calls and clone size are copied from that table; D and trimming were computed from the DNA. Present in this sample are some 200,000 clones, 75% to 90% of which were seen just once. About 4% of the sample comes from the top ten.

As to this clone: No cognate antigen has been identified for it. The record has no base qualities; no much larger clone is one base away.

The study at large found these results: Clinical and demographic metadata were provided uncurated, with the amount varying by source and participant.

The TCR originated in a woman between 35 and 50 years old with acute COVID-19. The chain couples TRBV27 to TRBJ1-5; a tentative D match to TRBD1 spans 6 bases. Input material: PBMCs or T cells enriched from blood (not recorded which). The CDR3 protein is CASSLFSGDMSNQPQHF. The DNA sequence follows: TGTGCCAGCAGTTTATTCTCAGGGGACATGAGCAATCAGCCCCAGCATTTT.